The sequence of this T cell receptor (beta chain) was determined in a study of technical replicates of blood from several donors. The data were produced by immunoSEQ multiplex PCR, yet TCRdb's version contains in-frame clones alone and is incomplete. The sample has roughly 80,000 clones; 90% to 95% are singletons. The source material was T cells isolated from PBMCs. The TCR comes from a human donor in good health.

CDR3 nucleotide sequence: TGTGCCAGCAGCTTCCCGTTTAGCGGCCCGGCGGGAAACATTCAGTACTTC. It yields the protein CASSFPFSGPAGNIQYF. The chain combines TRBV13 with TRBJ2-4, with D maybe TRBD2 (6 bases). The CDR3 runs 17 residues. Germline loops: CDR1 PRHDT, CDR2 FYEKMQ (reference sequence). V lost 3 bases and J lost 6, with 21 bases in between.